This TCR beta chain was sequenced in a study of blood T cell repertoires in COVID-19. Study-wide background: Samples representing acute and convalescent COVID-19 were sourced from the United States, Italy and Spain. PBMCs, B-cell-depleted T cells, or T cells provided the cDNA or gDNA that made up the material.

In the authors' methods: Estimation of nucleated cell counts relied on the amplification of reference gene primers. Repertoires were generated with immunoSEQ multiplex PCR, while TCRdb's copy carries only in-frame clones and drops some. Clone size and V and J calls were adopted from that table, with D and trimming inferred from the DNA. Of 240,000 or so clones in the sample, about 73% were seen once. Germline-derived CDR1 and CDR2 are LNHDA and SQIVND (reference sequence). Trimming cost V 2 bases and J 4 bases; bases outside gene matches: 5. The CDR3 has 15 residues. J is TRBJ1-2 and V is TRBV19; 9 nucleotides align to TRBD1. The material sequenced was peripheral blood. This clonotype originated in a woman older than 75 with acute or convalescent COVID-19. CDR3 DNA: TGTGCCAGTAGTATACCCGGGACAGGGTTCTATGGCTACACCTTC. This encodes CASSIPGTGFYGYTF.